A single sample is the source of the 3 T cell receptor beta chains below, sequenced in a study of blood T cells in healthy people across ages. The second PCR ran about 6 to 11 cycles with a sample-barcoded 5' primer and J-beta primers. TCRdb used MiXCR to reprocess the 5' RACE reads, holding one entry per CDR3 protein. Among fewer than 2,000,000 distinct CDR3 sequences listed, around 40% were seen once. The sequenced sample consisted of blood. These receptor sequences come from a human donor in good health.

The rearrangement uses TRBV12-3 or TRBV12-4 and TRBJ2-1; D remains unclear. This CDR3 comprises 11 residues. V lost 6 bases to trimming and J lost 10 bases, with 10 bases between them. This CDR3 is CASRTRWEQFF. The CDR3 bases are TGTGCCAGCAGAACCCGATGGGAGCAGTTCTTC.

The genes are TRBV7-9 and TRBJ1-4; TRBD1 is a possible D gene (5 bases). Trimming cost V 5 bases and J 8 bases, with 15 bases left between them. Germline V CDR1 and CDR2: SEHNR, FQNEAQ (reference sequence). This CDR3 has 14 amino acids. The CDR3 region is CASSALRGNEKLFF. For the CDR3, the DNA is TGTGCCAGCAGCGCCCTAAGGGGTAACGAAAAACTGTTTTTT.

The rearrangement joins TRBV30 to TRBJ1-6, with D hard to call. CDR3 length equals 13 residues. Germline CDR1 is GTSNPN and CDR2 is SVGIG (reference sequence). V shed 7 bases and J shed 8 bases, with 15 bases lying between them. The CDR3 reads CASSASRDSPLHF. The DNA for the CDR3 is TGTGCCTCTTCCGCTTCAAGGGATTCACCCCTCCACTTT.